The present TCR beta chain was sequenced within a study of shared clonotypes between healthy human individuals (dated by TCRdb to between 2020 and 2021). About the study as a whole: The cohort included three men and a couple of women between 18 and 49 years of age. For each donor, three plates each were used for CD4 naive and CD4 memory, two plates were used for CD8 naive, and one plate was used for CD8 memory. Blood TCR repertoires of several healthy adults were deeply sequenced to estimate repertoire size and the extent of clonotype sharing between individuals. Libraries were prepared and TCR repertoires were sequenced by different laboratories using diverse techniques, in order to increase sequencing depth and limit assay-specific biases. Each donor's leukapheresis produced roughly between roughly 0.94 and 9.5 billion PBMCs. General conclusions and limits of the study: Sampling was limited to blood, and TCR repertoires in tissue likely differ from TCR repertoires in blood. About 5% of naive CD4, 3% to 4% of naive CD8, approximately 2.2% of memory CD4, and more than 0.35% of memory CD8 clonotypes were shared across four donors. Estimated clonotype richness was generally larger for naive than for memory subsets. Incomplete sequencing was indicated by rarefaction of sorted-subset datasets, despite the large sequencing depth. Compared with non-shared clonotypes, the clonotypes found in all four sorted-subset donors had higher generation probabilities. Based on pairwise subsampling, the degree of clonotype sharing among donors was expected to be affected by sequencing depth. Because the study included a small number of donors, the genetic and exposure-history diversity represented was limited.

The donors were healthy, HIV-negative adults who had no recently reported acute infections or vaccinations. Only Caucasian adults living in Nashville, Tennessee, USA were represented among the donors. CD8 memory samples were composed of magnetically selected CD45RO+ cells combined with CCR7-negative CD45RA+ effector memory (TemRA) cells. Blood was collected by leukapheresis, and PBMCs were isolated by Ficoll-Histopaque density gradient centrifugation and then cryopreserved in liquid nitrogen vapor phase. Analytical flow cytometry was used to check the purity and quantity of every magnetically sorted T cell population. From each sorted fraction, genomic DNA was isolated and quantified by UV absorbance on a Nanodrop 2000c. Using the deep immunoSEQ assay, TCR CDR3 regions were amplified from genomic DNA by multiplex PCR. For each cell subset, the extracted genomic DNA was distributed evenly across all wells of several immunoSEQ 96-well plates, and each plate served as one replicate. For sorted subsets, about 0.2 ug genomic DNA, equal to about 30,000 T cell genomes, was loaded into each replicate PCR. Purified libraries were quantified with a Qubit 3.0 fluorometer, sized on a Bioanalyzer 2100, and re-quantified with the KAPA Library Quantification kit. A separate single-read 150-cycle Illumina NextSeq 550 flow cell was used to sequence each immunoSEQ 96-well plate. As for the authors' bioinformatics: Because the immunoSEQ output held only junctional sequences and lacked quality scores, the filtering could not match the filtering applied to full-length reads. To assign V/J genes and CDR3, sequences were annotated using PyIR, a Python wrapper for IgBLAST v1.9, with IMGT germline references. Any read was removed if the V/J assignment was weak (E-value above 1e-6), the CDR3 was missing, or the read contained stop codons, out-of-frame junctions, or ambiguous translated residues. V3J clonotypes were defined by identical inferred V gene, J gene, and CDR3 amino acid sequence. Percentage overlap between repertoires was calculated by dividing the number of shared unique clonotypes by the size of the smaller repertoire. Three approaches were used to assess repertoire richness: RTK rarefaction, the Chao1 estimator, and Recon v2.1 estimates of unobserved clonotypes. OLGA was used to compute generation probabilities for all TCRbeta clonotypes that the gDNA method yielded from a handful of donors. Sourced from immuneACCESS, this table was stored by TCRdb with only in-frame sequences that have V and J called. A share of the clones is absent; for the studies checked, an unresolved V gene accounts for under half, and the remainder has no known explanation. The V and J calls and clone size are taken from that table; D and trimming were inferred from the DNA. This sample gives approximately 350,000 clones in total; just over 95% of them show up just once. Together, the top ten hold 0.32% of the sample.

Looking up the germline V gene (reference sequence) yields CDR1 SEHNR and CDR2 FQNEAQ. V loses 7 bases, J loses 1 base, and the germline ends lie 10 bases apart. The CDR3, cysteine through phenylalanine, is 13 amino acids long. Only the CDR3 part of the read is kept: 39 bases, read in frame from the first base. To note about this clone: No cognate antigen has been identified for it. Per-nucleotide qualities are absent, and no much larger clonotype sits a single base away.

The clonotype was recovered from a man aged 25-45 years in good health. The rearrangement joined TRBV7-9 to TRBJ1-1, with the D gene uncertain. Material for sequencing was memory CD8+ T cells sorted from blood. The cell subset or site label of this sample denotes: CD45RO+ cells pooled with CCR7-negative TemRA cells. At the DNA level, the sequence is TGTGCCAGCATGGTGGCAGCGAACACTGAAGCTTTCTTT. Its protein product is CASMVAANTEAFF.